This T cell receptor beta chain was identified during a study of blood T cell repertoires in COVID-19. Sequencing used immunoSEQ multiplex PCR; TCRdb keeps in-frame clones, though not all of them. The sample holds some 82,000 clones, 75% to 95% seen once. Trimming took off 3 bases at V and 8 bases at J, with 21 bases between the two ends. The CDR3 spans 15 residues. Germline V CDR1 and CDR2: DFQATT, SNEGSKA (reference sequence). This rearrangement joins TRBV20-1 to TRBJ2-3, with unresolved D. The receptor's source is a woman between 50 and 59 years old in a cohort sampled during active COVID-19. Material for sequencing was peripheral blood. The CDR3 sequence: CSASSSTLGYGTQYF. CDR3 in DNA: TGCAGTGCTAGTTCCTCGACATTAGGTTATGGTACGCAGTATTTT.